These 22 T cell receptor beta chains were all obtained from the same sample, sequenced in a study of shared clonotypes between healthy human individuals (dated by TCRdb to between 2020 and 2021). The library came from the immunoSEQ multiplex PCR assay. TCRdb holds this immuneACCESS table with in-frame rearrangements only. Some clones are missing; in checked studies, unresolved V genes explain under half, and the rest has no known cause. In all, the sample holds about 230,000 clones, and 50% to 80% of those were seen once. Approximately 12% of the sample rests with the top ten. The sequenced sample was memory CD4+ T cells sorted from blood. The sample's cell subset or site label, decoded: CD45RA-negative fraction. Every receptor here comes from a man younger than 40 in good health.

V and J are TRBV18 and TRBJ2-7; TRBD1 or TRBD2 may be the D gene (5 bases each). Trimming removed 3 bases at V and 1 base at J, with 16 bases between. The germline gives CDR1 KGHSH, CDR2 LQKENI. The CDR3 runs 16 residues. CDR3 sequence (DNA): TGTGCCAGCTCACCGTTCGGGACGGGACGGTCCTACGAGCAGTACTTC. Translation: CASSPFGTGRSYEQYF.

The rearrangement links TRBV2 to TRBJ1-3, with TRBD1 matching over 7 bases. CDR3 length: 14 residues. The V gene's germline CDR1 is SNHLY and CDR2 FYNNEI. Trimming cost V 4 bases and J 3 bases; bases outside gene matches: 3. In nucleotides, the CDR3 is TGTGCCAGCAGTGTGACAGGGAGTGGAAACACCATATATTTT. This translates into CASSVTGSGNTIYF.

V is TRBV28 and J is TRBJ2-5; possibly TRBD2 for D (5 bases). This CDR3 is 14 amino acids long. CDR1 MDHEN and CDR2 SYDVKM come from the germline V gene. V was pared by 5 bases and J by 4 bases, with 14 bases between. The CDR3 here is CASSGERVAETQYF. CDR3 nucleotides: TGTGCCAGCAGTGGCGAGAGGGTGGCAGAGACCCAGTACTTC.

This CDR3 reads CASSHGLESEQYF. CDR3 nucleotide sequence: TGTGCCAGCAGCCATGGACTAGAGAGCGAGCAGTACTTC. The chain uses TRBV14 and TRBJ2-7, with 7 bases aligning to TRBD2. V lost 3 bases and J lost 6; bases outside the gene matches: 5. CDR1 and CDR2 (germline): SGHDN, FVKESK. This CDR3 has 13 amino acids.

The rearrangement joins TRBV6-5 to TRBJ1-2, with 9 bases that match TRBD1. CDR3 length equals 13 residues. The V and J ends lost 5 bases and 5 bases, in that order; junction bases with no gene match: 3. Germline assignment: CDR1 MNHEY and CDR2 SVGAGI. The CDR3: CASSKQGAYGYTF. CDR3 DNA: TGTGCCAGCAGTAAACAGGGGGCTTATGGCTACACCTTC.

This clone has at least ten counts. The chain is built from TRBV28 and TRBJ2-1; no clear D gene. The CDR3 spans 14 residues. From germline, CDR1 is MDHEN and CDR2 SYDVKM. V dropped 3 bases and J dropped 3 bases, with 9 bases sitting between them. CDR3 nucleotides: TGTGCCAGCAGTTTGGTGGGGATCTACAATGAGCAGTTCTTC. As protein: CASSLVGIYNEQFF.

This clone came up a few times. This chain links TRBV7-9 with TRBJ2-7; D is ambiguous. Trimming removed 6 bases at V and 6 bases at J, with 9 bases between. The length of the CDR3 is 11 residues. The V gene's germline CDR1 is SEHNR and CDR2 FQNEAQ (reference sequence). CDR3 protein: CASSTSGEQYF. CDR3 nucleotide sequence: TGTGCCAGCAGTACCTCGGGCGAGCAGTACTTC. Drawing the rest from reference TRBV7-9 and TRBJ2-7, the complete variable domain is DTGVSQNPRHKITKRGQNVTFRCDPISEHNRLYWYRQTLGQGPEFLTYFQNEAQLEKSRLLSDRFSAERPKGSFSTLEIQRTEQGDSAMYLCASSTSGEQYFGPGTRLTVT.

CDR3 sequence (DNA): TGTGCCAGCAATCCCCGGTTGGCCATACACTATGGCTACACCTTC. Translation gives CASNPRLAIHYGYTF. V and J are TRBV6-1 and TRBJ1-2; D call uncertain. CDR1 and CDR2 (germline): MNHNS, SASEGT. CDR3 length: 15 amino acids. Trimming cost V 7 bases and J 3 bases, with 18 bases left between them.

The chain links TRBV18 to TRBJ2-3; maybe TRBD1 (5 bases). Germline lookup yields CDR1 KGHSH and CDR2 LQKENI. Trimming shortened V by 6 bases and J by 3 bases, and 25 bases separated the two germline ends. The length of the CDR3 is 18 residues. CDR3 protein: CASSRQRARDGLTDTQYF. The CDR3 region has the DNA TGTGCCAGCTCCCGACAAAGGGCCAGGGATGGATTGACAGATACGCAGTATTTT.

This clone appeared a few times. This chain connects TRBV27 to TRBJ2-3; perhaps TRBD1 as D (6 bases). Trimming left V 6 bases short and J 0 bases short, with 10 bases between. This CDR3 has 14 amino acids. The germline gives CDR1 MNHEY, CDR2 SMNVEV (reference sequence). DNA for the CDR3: TGTGCCAGCAGAGAAAGGGGGAGCACAGATACGCAGTATTTT. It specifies CASRERGSTDTQYF.

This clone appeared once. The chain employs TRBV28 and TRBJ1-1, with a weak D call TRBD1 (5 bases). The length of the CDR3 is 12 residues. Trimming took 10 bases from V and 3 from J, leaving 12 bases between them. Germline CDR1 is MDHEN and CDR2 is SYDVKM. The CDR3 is CAIGRGDTEAFF. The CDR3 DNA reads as TGTGCCATCGGCCGGGGGGACACTGAAGCTTTCTTT.

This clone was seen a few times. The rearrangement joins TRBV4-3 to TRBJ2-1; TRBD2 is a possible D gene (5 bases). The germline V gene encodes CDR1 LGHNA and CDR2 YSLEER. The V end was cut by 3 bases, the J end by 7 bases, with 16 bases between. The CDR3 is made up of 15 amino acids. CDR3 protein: CASSHRLVWENEQFF. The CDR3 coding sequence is TGCGCCAGCAGCCATCGGCTAGTGTGGGAGAATGAGCAGTTCTTC.

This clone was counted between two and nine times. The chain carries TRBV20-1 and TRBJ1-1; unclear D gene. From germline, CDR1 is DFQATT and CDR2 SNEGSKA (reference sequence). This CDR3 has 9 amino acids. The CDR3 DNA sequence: TGCACCCCGCGGGTTGAAGCTTTCTTT. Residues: CTPRVEAFF.

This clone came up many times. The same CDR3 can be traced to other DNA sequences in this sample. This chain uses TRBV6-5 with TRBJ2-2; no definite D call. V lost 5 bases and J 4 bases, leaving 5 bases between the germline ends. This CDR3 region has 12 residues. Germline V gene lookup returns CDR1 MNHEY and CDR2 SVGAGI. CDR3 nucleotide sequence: TGTGCCAGCAGTCCCACCACCGGGGAGCTGTTTTTT. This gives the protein CASSPTTGELFF.

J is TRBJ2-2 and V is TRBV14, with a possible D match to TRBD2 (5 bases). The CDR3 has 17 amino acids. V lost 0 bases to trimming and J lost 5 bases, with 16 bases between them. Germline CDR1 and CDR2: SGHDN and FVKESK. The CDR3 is CASSQDQVALHTGELFF. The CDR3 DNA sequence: TGTGCCAGCAGCCAAGATCAGGTAGCGCTTCATACCGGGGAGCTGTTTTTT.

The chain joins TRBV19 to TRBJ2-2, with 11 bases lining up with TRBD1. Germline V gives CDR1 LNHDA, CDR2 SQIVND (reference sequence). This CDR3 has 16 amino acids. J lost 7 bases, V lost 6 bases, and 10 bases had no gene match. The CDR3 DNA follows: TGTGCCAGTAGCCTCGGCGGACAGGGGGCTGTCGGGGAGCTGTTTTTT. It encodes CASSLGGQGAVGELFF.

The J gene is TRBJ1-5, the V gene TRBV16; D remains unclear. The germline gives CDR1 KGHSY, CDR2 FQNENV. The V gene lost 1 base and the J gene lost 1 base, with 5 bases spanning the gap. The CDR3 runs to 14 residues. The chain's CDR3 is CASSQYISNQPQHF. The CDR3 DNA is TGTGCCAGCAGCCAATACATAAGCAATCAGCCCCAGCATTTT. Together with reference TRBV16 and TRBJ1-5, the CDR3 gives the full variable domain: GEEVAQTPKHLVRGEGQKAKLYCAPIKGHSYVFWYQQVLKNEFKFLISFQNENVFDETGMPKERFSAKCLPNSPCSLEIQATKLEDSAVYFCASSQYISNQPQHFGDGTRLSIL.

The CDR3 DNA reads TGTGCCAGCTCACCAGGACTAGTTTCTAGCACCGGGGAGCTGTTTTTT. Protein: CASSPGLVSSTGELFF. The chain couples TRBV18 to TRBJ2-2, with 7 bases lining up with TRBD2. The J segment lost 4 bases and the V segment lost 2 bases, leaving 7 bases of the junction unmatched. The CDR3 is 16 residues long. Germline V gene data show CDR1 as KGHSH and CDR2 as LQKENI.

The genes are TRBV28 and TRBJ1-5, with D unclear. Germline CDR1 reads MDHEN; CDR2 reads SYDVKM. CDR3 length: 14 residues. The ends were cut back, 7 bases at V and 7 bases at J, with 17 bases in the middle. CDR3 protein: CASNGIQSSQPQHF. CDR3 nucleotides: TGTGCCAGCAACGGGATTCAATCATCCCAGCCCCAGCATTTT. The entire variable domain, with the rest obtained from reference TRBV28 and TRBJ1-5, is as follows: DVKVTQSSRYLVKRTGEKVFLECVQDMDHENMFWYRQDPGLGLRLIYFSYDVKMKEKGDIPEGYSVSREKKERFSLILESASTNQTSMYLCASNGIQSSQPQHFGDGTRLSIL.

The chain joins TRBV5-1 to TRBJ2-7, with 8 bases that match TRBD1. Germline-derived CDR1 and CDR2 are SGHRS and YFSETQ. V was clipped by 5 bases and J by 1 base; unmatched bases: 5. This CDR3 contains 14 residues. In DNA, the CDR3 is TGCGCCAGCAGTACAGGACAGGGATCCTACGAGCAGTACTTC. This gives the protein CASSTGQGSYEQYF. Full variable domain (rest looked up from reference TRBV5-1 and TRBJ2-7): KAGVTQTPRYLIKTRGQQVTLSCSPISGHRSVSWYQQTPGQGLQFLFEYFSETQRNKGNFPGRFSGRQFSNSRSEMNVSTLELGDSALYLCASSTGQGSYEQYFGPGTRLTVT.

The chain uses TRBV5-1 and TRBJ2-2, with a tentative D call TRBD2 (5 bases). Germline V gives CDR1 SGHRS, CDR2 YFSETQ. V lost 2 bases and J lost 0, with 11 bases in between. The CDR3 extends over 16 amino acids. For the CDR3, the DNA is TGCGCCAGCAGCTTTACAGCGGCTGCGAACACCGGGGAGCTGTTTTTT. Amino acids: CASSFTAAANTGELFF.

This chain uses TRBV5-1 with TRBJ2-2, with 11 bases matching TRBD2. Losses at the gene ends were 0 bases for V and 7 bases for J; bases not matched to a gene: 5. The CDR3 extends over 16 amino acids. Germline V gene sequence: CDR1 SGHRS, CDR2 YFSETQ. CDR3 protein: CASSLDLAGGLGELFF. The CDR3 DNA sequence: TGCGCCAGCAGCTTGGATCTAGCGGGAGGACTCGGGGAGCTGTTTTTT.